This record covers a single TCR beta chain. This sample is part of a study of blood T cell repertoires in COVID-19. About the study: There were acute and convalescent COVID-19 samples, and they came from the United States, Italy and Spain. T cells, B-cell-depleted T cells, or PBMCs provided the cDNA or gDNA that served as material.

Authors' data handling: Reference gene primer amplification yielded estimated nucleated cell counts. The protocol was immunoSEQ multiplex PCR, while the TCRdb copy is restricted to in-frame clones and leaves out a portion. D and trimming come from the DNA, and the V and J calls and clone size come from that table. Of about 200,000 clones listed, approximately 80% are singletons. The Seattle patients, enrolled during active infection, were followed longitudinally. The V gene lost 5 bases and the J gene lost 1 base, with 11 bases spanning the gap. CDR1 SEHNR and CDR2 FQNEAQ come from the germline V gene (reference sequence). This CDR3 has 15 residues.

The source material was peripheral blood. The chain is built from TRBV7-9 and TRBJ2-2; D gene ambiguous. This TCR came from a man between 60 and 75 years old with COVID-19, enrolled during active disease. Written as DNA, the CDR3 is TGTGCCAGCAGCCGTTACGAGAAGAACACCGGGGAGCTGTTTTTT. Protein product: CASSRYEKNTGELFF.